The present entry profiles one T cell receptor beta chain with its context. Its specificity is not known. The record originates from a study of OX40 agonist ivuxolimab in advanced cancers. Background on the study: Patients were treated with ivuxolimab, an agonistic anti-OX40 (CD134) antibody. Study-wide results and limits: The study observed clonal expansion of CD4+ and CD8+ blood T cells by week 6 at 0.1 to 3.0 mg/kg.

The method was immunoSEQ multiplex PCR; TCRdb's version includes in-frame clones alone and lacks a portion of them. The table shows some 99,000 clones, with about 80% occurring only once. Germline-derived CDR1 and CDR2 are KGHSH and LQKENI. The junction had 1 base not matched to a gene; V was cut back by 3 bases and J by 1 base. This CDR3 comprises 14 residues. Sequencing used CD4+ or CD8+ T cells sorted from blood, obtained in a trial of the OX40 agonist ivuxolimab. The sequence came from an adult with an advanced solid tumor such as melanoma, head and neck, liver or kidney cancer. J is TRBJ2-3 and V is TRBV18; 7 bases line up with TRBD2. CDR3 coding DNA: TGTGCCAGCTCACCGAGCGGGGGCACAGATACGCAGTATTTT. Amino acids: CASSPSGGTDTQYF. Full variable domain (missing parts from reference TRBV18 and TRBJ2-3): NAGVMQNPRHLVRRRGQEARLRCSPMKGHSHVYWYRQLPEEGLKFMVYLQKENIIDESGMPKERFSAEFPKEGPSILRIQQVVRGDSAAYFCASSPSGGTDTQYFGPGTRLTVL.